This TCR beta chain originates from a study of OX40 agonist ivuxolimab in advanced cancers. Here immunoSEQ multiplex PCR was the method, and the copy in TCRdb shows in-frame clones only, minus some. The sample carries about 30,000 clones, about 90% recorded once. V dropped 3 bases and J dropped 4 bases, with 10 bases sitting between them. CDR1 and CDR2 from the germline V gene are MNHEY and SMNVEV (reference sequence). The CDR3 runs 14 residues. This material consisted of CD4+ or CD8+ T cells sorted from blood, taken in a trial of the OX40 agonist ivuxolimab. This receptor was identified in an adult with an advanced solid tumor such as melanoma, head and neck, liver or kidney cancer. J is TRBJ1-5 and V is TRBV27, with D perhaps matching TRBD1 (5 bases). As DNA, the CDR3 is TGTGCCAGCAGTTTCCTGGGGGGAAATCAGCCCCAGCATTTT. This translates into CASSFLGGNQPQHF.